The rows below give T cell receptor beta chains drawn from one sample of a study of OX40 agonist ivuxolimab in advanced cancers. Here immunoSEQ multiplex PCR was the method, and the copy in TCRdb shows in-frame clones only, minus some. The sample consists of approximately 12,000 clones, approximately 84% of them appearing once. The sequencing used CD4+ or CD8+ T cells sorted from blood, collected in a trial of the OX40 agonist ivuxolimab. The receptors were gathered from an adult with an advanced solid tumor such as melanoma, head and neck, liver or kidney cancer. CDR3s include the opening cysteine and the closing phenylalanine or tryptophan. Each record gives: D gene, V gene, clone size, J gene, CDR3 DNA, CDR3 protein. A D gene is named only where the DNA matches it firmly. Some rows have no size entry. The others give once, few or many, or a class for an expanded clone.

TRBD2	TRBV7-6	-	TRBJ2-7	TGTGCCAGCACCCGCGAACTAGCGGGGGAGCAGTACTTC	CASTRELAGEQYF
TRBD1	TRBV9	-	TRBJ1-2	TGTGCCAGCAGCGCGGAGGACAGGGTCTATGGCTACACCTTC	CASSAEDRVYGYTF
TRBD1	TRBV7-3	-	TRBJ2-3	TGTGCCAGCAGCTGGACCGCCTCGGGACAGGCAGATACGCAGTATTTT	CASSWTASGQADTQYF
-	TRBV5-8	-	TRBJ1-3	TGTGCCAGCAGACCACAGGAATCTGGAAACACCATATATTTT	CASRPQESGNTIYF
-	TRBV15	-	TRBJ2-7	TGTGCCACCAGCAGGGGGGCAAGCGAGACCCACTACGAGCAGTACTTC	CATSRGASETHYEQYF
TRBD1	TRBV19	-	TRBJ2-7	TGTGCCAGTAGTAACGACAGGGGGACCTACGAGCAGTACTTC	CASSNDRGTYEQYF
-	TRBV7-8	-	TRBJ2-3	TGTGCCAGCAGCCAAAGGGGTGAAGATACGCAGTATTTT	CASSQRGEDTQYF
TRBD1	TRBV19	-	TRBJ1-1	TGTGCCAGTAGTATATTGTGGACAGGGGATGGGATTGGCCCTGAAGCTTTCTTT	CASSILWTGDGIGPEAFF
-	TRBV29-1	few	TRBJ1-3	TGCAGCTTTTGGGACACCAGAAACACCATATATTTT	CSFWDTRNTIYF
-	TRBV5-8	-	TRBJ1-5	TGTGCCAGCAGCCCGTGGGGGAATCAGCCCCAGCATTTT	CASSPWGNQPQHF
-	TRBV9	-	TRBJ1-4	TGTGCCAGCAGCGTGGGGGGGCTGCGGGAAAAACTGTTTTTT	CASSVGGLREKLFF
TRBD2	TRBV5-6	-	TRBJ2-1	TGTGCCAGCAGCTTGGCCACTAGCGGAATATCCTACAATGAGCAGTTCTTC	CASSLATSGISYNEQFF
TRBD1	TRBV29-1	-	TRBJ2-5	TGCAGCGTGATGGACAGGGGGCAGGGAGAGACCCAGTACTTC	CSVMDRGQGETQYF
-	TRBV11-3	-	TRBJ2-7	TGTGCCAGCAGCTTACGGACACACTACGAGCAGTACTTC	CASSLRTHYEQYF
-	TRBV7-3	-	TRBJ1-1	TGTGCCAGCAGCCCCCGAGGGATGAACACTGAAGCTTTCTTT	CASSPRGMNTEAFF
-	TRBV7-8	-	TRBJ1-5	TGTGCCAGCAGCTTAGGGTGGACAGCGAGTAGCAATCAGCCCCAGCATTTT	CASSLGWTASSNQPQHF
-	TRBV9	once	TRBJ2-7	TGTGCCAGCAGCGTAGCGGAAAAGACCTACGAGCAGTACTTC	CASSVAEKTYEQYF
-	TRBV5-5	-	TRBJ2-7	TGTGCCAGCAGCTTGGAAGGGAAACACTACGAGCAGTACTTC	CASSLEGKHYEQYF
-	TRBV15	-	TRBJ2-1	TGTGCCACCAGCAGACCAGGGTCCTACAATGAGCAGTTCTTC	CATSRPGSYNEQFF
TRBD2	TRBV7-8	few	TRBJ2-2	TGTGCCAGTGGTAGGCTAGCGGGGGAGACTAACACCGGGGAGCTGTTTTTT	CASGRLAGETNTGELFF
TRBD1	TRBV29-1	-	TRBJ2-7	TGCAGCGTTCGCGGACAGGATACCTACGAGCAGTACTTC	CSVRGQDTYEQYF
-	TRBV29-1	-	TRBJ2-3	TGCAGCGCTCCGGACAATACGGATACGCAGTATTTT	CSAPDNTDTQYF
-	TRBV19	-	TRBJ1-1	TGTGCCAGTAATACCGTGGGACAGAACACTGAAGCTTTCTTT	CASNTVGQNTEAFF
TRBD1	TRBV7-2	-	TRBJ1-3	TGTGCCAGCAGCTTCTCGGACAGGGCCCTCTATGGAAACACCATATATTTT	CASSFSDRALYGNTIYF
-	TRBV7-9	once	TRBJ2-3	TGTGCCAGCAGCTCTGAGGGGGCTAGCGGGCGGGCGCAGTATTTT	CASSSEGASGRAQYF
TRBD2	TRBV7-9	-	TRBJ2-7	TGTGCCAGCAGCAAACTTAGCGGGGGTTACGAGCAGTACTTC	CASSKLSGGYEQYF
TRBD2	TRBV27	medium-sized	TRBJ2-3	TGTGCCAGCAGCACTAGCGGCACAGATACGCAGTATTTT	CASSTSGTDTQYF
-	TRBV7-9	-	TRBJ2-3	TGTGCCAGCAGCCCCAGGGGGGGACCTTTGATGGATACGCAGTATTTT	CASSPRGGPLMDTQYF
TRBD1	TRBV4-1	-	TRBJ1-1	TGCGCCAGCAGCCTAGGACAGGGGAACACTGAAGCTTTCTTT	CASSLGQGNTEAFF
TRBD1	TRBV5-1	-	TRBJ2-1	TGCGCCAGCAGCTTCACAGGGGGCAATGAGCAGTTCTTC	CASSFTGGNEQFF
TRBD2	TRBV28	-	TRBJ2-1	TGTGCCAGCAGCATCGGGACTAGCGGGGATCACAATGAGCAGTTCTTC	CASSIGTSGDHNEQFF